These 8 T cell receptor beta chains came from one sample sequenced in a study of T-cell reconstitution after alpha-beta-depleted transplantation in children (dated by TCRdb to between 2015 and 2016). Taken with the paper, the label for treatment or condition translates to: allogeneic hematopoietic cell transplantation with graft depleted of TCRalphabeta T cells and CD19 B cells. Receptors were amplified or captured by PCR. The instrument was an Illumina HiSeq 2500. Molecular barcoding was employed in the preparation of TCR libraries, with unique molecular identifiers being used to normalize TCRbeta repertoire quantification. Using fastp at Q25 and MiXCR, TCRdb reprocessed the public reads and kept productive beta chains. Every entry covers one CDR3 protein and lists the most common genes and DNA from its rows. A total of about 510,000 distinct CDR3 sequences appear in this sample, about an eighth of them only once. In total, the top ten clones hold 12% to 15% of the sample.

The material sequenced was PBMCs, mostly from graft donor cells, taken 180 days after TCRalphabeta/CD19-depleted stem cell transplant. These receptors were obtained from a female patient aged 2-15 years who had a stem cell transplant for aplastic anemia, so the T cells may come from the graft donor.

The CDR3 is CASSPLGFRTDTQYF. CDR3 DNA: TGTGCCAGCAGTCCCCTGGGCTTTCGCACAGATACGCAGTATTTT. This chain links TRBV12-3 or TRBV12-4 with TRBJ2-3; D call uncertain. The CDR3 has 15 residues. The V end was cut by 5 bases, the J end by 1 base, with 13 bases between.

The genes are TRBV6-1 and TRBJ2-3, with D unresolved. The CDR3 contains 15 residues. Deletions cut 3 bases from V and 1 base from J, with 11 bases between. The V gene's germline CDR1 is MNHNS and CDR2 SASEGT. CDR3 region: CASSERSGRTDTQYF. The CDR3 bases are TGTGCCAGCAGTGAGCGATCCGGTCGCACAGATACGCAGTATTTT.

This clonotype has only a few counts. V usage is TRBV7-3 and J usage is TRBJ2-1; D is uncertain. V lost 0 bases, J lost 4 bases, and 19 bases lay in between. Germline V gene lookup returns CDR1 SGHTA and CDR2 FQGTGA. The CDR3 covers 18 residues. The CDR3 loop reads CASSLTGYAPSSYNEQFF. CDR3 DNA: TGTGCCAGCAGCTTAACTGGTTACGCCCCCTCCTCATACAATGAGCAGTTCTTC.

This clonotype came up many times. The chain couples TRBV28 to TRBJ1-1, with D uncertain. The V end lost 5 bases, the J end lost 7 bases, and 14 bases lay between the germline ends. Per the germline V gene, CDR1 is MDHEN and CDR2 is SYDVKM. CDR3 size: 13 residues. For the CDR3, the DNA is TGTGCCAGCAGTCCCATAGGCGCTGATGAAGCTTTCTTT. Its protein is CASSPIGADEAFF.

The chain employs TRBV24-1 and TRBJ2-7; 11 bases agree with TRBD2. V lost 4 bases to trimming and J lost 3 bases; unmatched junction nucleotides: 4. The CDR3 has 15 amino acids. Germline V gene sequence: CDR1 KGHDR, CDR2 SFDVKD. This chain's CDR3 is CATSEGTSGVYEQYF. In nucleotides, the CDR3 is TGTGCCACCAGTGAGGGGACTAGCGGAGTCTACGAGCAGTACTTC.

The V call is TRBV24-1, the J call TRBJ2-1; possible D gene TRBD1, 6 bases. V was trimmed by 8 bases and J by 4 bases, leaving 14 bases between them. Germline CDR1 KGHDR, CDR2 SFDVKD. The CDR3 spans 14 residues. The CDR3 DNA sequence: TGTGCCACCAAATCAGGGGCGGAGTACAATGAGCAGTTCTTC. It is translated as CATKSGAEYNEQFF.

This clonotype was detected a few times. The V call is TRBV25-1, the J call TRBJ2-5; 7 bases map to TRBD1. CDR1 and CDR2 (germline): MGHDK, SYGVNS. Germline trimming cut 2 bases from V and 5 bases from J; bases unmatched to any gene: 8. There are 15 residues in the CDR3. In DNA, the CDR3 is TGTGCCAGCAGTGAAATCTCCGACAGGGCTGAGACCCAGTACTTC. Translation gives CASSEISDRAETQYF.

The V and J genes are TRBV5-1 and TRBJ2-7; 12 positions match TRBD2. CDR3 length equals 16 residues. V dropped 5 bases and J dropped 2; count of bases not matched to a gene: 8. Looked up from germline, CDR1 is SGHRS and CDR2 is YFSETQ. The CDR3 bases are TGCGCCAGCAGTCTTACTCTAGCGGGGGGGCCCTACGAGCAGTACTTC. Translating it yields CASSLTLAGGPYEQYF.